Below, one TCR beta chain is given with its context. The antigen is unknown. This record comes from a study of T cell responses to AZD1222 COVID-19 vaccine. Across the study: Some second doses came at about 4 weeks and others at about 12 weeks; these were pooled. Study conclusions and caveats: Baseline serostatus was positive in only a handful of AZD1222 recipients. Increases in Spike-specific TCR breadth and depth were seen after two AZD1222 doses. Repertoire sampling happened only post peak T cell response.

Libraries were prepared by immunoSEQ multiplex PCR; TCRdb keeps only in-frame clonotypes and omits some of them. This table has more than 110,000 clones, roughly 90% appearing once. Germline V CDR1 and CDR2: ENHRY, SYGVKD. V was clipped by 11 bases and J by 0 bases, with 14 bases between them. CDR3 length: 13 amino acids. The clonotype originates from an adult in good health. Sequencing was performed on peripheral blood, taken on day 0 of AZD1222 vaccination. V gene TRBV10-3 combines with J gene TRBJ2-7; the D call may be TRBD1 or TRBD2 (5 bases each). The DNA for the CDR3 is TGTGCCTCCCGGCCAGGGAGCTCCTACGAGCAGTACTTC. Amino acid sequence: CASRPGSSYEQYF.